This T cell receptor beta chain was sequenced during a study of cytomegalovirus exposure and HLA in healthy donors listed by TCRdb under 2017. Background on the whole study: According to an earlier analysis of several hundred of the donors, 150 million to 200 million T cells yielded roughly 110 million unique TCR beta sequences and 250 to 350 Gb of sequence data. The study used immunosequencing to profile the T cell repertoires of about 670 subjects and linked those repertoires to cytomegalovirus serostatus. All discovery cohort repertoires had been generated using a single sequencing platform. Approximately 300 gigabases of sequencing data and about 92 million unique TCR sequences made up an early release that covered about 640 HLA-typed donors. The aim of the study was to test whether cataloging public T cell receptors could identify signatures of past pathogen exposure. Both class I and class II loci were covered by HLA typing, at four-digit resolution. Typing coverage varied by locus: roughly 620-640 donors for A, B, C, DRB1 and DQB1; approximately 560 for DQA1; more than 600 for DPA1; approximately 450 for DPB1. In addition to the first cohort of approximately 650 subjects, a separate validation cohort of 100 to 150 different subjects was used. An earlier analysis of 587 of the donors used high-throughput TCR beta sequencing to judge whether each TCR beta V gene segment behaved as functional or pseudogenic. A handful of DR-DQ haplotypes were handled as single units for association and clustering because linkage in the cohort was strong. Of the roughly 390 genotyped donors, 80% to 90% were placed in the genetic ancestry cluster associated with self-reported Caucasian donors. High-throughput TCR immunosequencing, statistical association of individual TCRs with disease status, and machine learning were combined to predict cytomegalovirus infection status. Alongside the repertoire data, information on donor age, sex, ethnicity and CMV serostatus was compiled. Among 300 to 500 genotyped donors of the cohort, an average of roughly 230,000 unique TCR beta nucleotide sequences was sequenced per donor, of which 15% to 20% were non-productive. A later genetic analysis used genome-wide SNP genotypes for about three fifths of the roughly 700 donors, treating that subset as a discovery cohort. In a later analysis, previously published TCR beta repertoires from 550 to 700 donors were re-analyzed and high-resolution HLA genotyping was added so that TCR occurrence patterns could be studied. Rather than drawing on any new phenotypic data, the later analysis identified candidate immune exposures from TCR beta sequences and the way those sequences occurred across donors.

Preparation of the library involved the immunoSEQ multiplex PCR assay. For the multiplex PCR, a mixture combining 60 forward primers for TCR Vbeta segments and 13 reverse primers for TCR Jbeta segments was used. Amplification of the CDR3 region of rearranged TCR beta genes was performed with a multiplex PCR assay on genomic DNA. Amplified TCR beta libraries were sequenced as 87-base-pair reads on the Illumina HiSeq System. Per the source publication's procedure: A later analysis tallied 70 million to 100 million unique TCR beta chains across the 666 repertoires, and roughly 11 million of those chains were shared by two or more donors. Raw reads were error-corrected and collapsed into unique sequences with a nearest-neighbor algorithm that merged closely related sequences to remove PCR and sequencing errors. Alignment of CDR3 sequences to IMGT reference sequences was used to assign V, D and J gene segments. For a sequence to be retained, at least a six-nucleotide match to both a V gene segment and a J gene segment was required. Rearrangements were called productive when the CDR3 lacked stop codons and stayed in frame with V and J; all others were non-productive. CDR3 was defined according to IMGT convention as the region running from the second conserved V-encoded cysteine to the conserved J-encoded phenylalanine. Sequences without an unambiguous match to a single V gene segment were excluded from the earlier analysis of about 600 of the donors. An earlier analysis of some 610 of the donors called V segments functional above 56.7% productive rearrangements and segregating when the between-donor standard deviation exceeded 5%. A statistical classification framework was developed to diagnose cytomegalovirus status using the catalog of TCR beta chain sequences. In a later analysis, TCR nucleotide sequences were compared against IMGT/GENE-DB human TR gene sequences so that V and J genes could be assigned. The TCRdist pipeline was used in a later analysis to assign CDR3 sequences and most-parsimonious VDJ recombination scenarios. In a later analysis, each TCR beta chain was defined by its CDR3 amino acid sequence together with its V-gene family, and reads without a unique V-gene family were excluded. As a way to deal with suspected cross-contamination and a sequencing artifact, a later analysis dropped approximately 590 nucleotide sequences that were highly shared and had low generation probability. In a later analysis, a clonal expansion index was calculated for each public chain from normalized within-repertoire ranks of inferred template counts. In a later analysis, generation probabilities were computed with a VDJ recombination model fitted to out-of-frame rearrangements, and the resulting probabilities were checked against IGoR. In a later analysis, hypergeometric tests were used to score TCR-TCR, TCR-HLA and TCR-CMV co-occurrence, with a repertoire-size bias correction applied to TCR pairs. To estimate false discovery rates, a later analysis permuted the HLA or CMV assignments 20 times. A later analysis grouped co-occurring TCRs with DBSCAN, adding TCRdist sequence similarity when clustering within HLA-allele-positive subsets. Repertoires with fewer than 30,000 or more than 120,000 public chains, plus five repertoires with anomalous nucleotide sharing, were excluded from co-occurrence clustering. As stored in TCRdb, this immuneACCESS dataset retains in-frame rearrangements with V and J assigned. A fraction of the clones does not appear; measured against another copy, unresolved V genes explain less than half of the discrepancy, and the remainder lacks a known reason. V and J calls and clone size come straight from that table; D and trimming were deduced from the DNA. Here the sample has 100,000 or so clones; around 79% occur a single time. The ten most abundant clones make up around 5.3% of the sample.

As regards this clone: Its recognized antigen is unknown. No qualities accompany the bases; no much larger clone lies one base away.

The cohort was made up of around 720 healthy bone marrow donors. All cohort members were sampled while nominally healthy, although unrecorded immune exposures were likely present. The donor was CMV seronegative and was included in the group of hundreds of seronegative cohort members. A peripheral blood sample was collected from each donor, and TCR beta sequencing was performed on peripheral blood mononuclear cells. Genomic DNA was extracted from the blood cell samples with the Qiagen DNeasy Blood Extraction Kit. The CDR3 holds 18 amino acids from the cysteine to the phenylalanine. The read is trimmed to its CDR3 DNA, 54 bases read in frame from base 1. V has 1 base trimmed and J has 4 bases trimmed; junction bases matching no gene number 13. The germline V gene encodes CDR1 SEHNR and CDR2 FQNEAQ (reference sequence). The paper as a whole reports these results and caveats: Specific HLA alleles were associated with over 15,000 TCR beta sequences at a false discovery rate of 0.05 in a later analysis. A further reported finding was that TCR beta sequences accurately predicted the HLA-A and HLA-B alleles for most subjects in the first cohort. A few of the identified cytomegalovirus-associated TCR beta chains were confirmed in vitro to be specific for cytomegalovirus antigens. A later analysis reported that several top co-occurrence clusters appeared linked to parvovirus B19, influenza, CMV and Epstein-Barr virus. A later analysis found that most CMV-associated TCR beta chains appeared HLA-restricted, with HLA associations seemingly driven largely by CMV exposure. This cohort had only TCR beta chains sequenced, and the lack of alpha or paired-chain data limited which features could be detected. Linkage disequilibrium might explain the correlated functional status among segregating V segments, but an unknown experimental factor could not be excluded. In a later analysis, the rate of TCR association differed among HLA loci, with DRB1 alleles having the most associated TCRs and HLA-C alleles having the fewest. Some IMGT-functional V segments, including TRBV6-2 and TRBV6-3, could not be told apart with the 87-base-pair reads, so those segments were excluded. A later genetic analysis associated a missense DCLRE1C variant with V-gene and J-gene trimming of TCR beta chains, and an independent cohort replicated the association. The authors suggested that the approach could potentially be extended to other disease states and immunological phenotypes. Because some donors lacked HLA typing at each locus, the association tests relied only on the typed subset. The presence/absence analyses assumed that sequencing depth was roughly uniform across donors, and that assumption may not be true. Broadly in line with IMGT annotations, most TCR beta V segments showed up in productive rearrangements about 90% or about 30% of the time in an earlier analysis of approximately 640 of the donors. A cluster of highly shared sequence variants was judged likely to represent a technical artifact of the sequencing pipeline. The study gave a list of around 170 TCR beta chains associated with cytomegalovirus. The classifier was reported to diagnose cytomegalovirus status with high specificity and sensitivity in both the original cohort and the validation cohort. Most TCR sequences were seen in very few donors, while some public TCRs were found in many individuals. Compared with the 666-donor mean, donors in an Asian-associated ancestry cluster had fewer N-insertions in productive TCRs, according to a later genetic analysis. CMV serostatus was the only immune exposure information available for the cohort. Assigning TCR associations to individual alleles was difficult when HLA alleles, especially DR and DQ, strongly co-occurred. In a later analysis, HLA-associated TCR beta chains showed more clonal expansion and lower generation probabilities than non-associated chains that were equally common. Because counts were too low, some 17 rarely observed V segments, including chromosome 9 orphons, were excluded from the earlier analysis of around 590 of the donors.

Here the chain combines TRBV7-9 and TRBJ2-3, and TRBD2 aligns with 8 junction nucleotides. The sequenced sample consisted of PBMCs. This TCR derives from a woman aged 35 to 49 in good health and CMV-seronegative. CDR3 reads: CASSLVAASGPLADTQYF. The sequenced DNA: TGTGCCAGCAGCTTAGTGGCGGCTAGCGGGCCATTAGCAGATACGCAGTATTTT.